A single sample gave rise to the 19 T cell receptor beta chains below, sequenced in a study of beta chain bispecific antibodies for T cell cancers. For these TCRs, the target antigens are not known. T cells were expanded from blood mononuclear cells for 2 to 3 days with anti-CD3 OKT3 or CD3/CD28 beads. One entry per CDR3 protein, called by TCRdb with MiXCR from the 5' RACE reads. Of tens of thousands of distinct CDR3 sequences listed, more than 2% are singletons. Study findings and constraints: Versus anti-CD19, anti-TRBV12 exposure cut the TRBV12-3 share of TRBV signal by under 99%. Normal T cells contributed less of the targeted TRBV signal than the leukemia cells did.

Sequenced here: healthy donor T cells cultured with leukemia cells, sampled from a culture containing a bispecific antibody targeting TCR Vbeta12. These receptors all come from a human donor in good health. Some clones in this sample may be carry-over from other donors' samples.

Ten or more counts support this clonotype. The gene calls are TRBV7-8 and TRBJ2-5, with a tentative D call TRBD2 (6 bases). The CDR3 sequence is 16 residues long. Trimming left V 1 base short and J 5 bases short, with 17 bases between. Germline CDR1 and CDR2: SGHVS and FQNEAQ. The CDR3 sequence: CASSLGPEGSTETQYF. The DNA of the CDR3 is TGTGCCAGCAGCTTAGGGCCGGAGGGGTCTACGGAGACCCAGTACTTC.

There are many counts of this clonotype. The V call is TRBV6-5, the J call TRBJ1-2; 10 nucleotides agree with TRBD1. The CDR3 totals 13 residues. J gave up 8 bases and V 7 bases, and 7 bases lay outside the gene matches. CDR1 is MNHEY, CDR2 SVGAGI, per germline. The CDR3 loop reads CASTGTGASGYTF. In DNA, the CDR3 is TGTGCCAGCACCGGGACAGGGGCCTCCGGCTACACCTTC.

This clonotype was detected ten times or more. The chain is built from TRBV2 and TRBJ1-2, with D possibly matching TRBD1 (5 bases). The CDR3 contains 16 residues. Germline lookup yields CDR1 SNHLY and CDR2 FYNNEI. Trimming stripped 0 bases from V and 1 base from J, with 12 bases between. CDR3 residues: CASSEAGGLFNYGYTF. CDR3 sequence (DNA): TGTGCCAGCAGTGAAGCCGGGGGACTATTTAACTATGGCTACACCTTC. Based on the CDR3 plus reference TRBV2 and TRBJ1-2, the full variable domain is EPEVTQTPSHQVTQMGQEVILRCVPISNHLYFYWYRQILGQKVEFLVSFYNNEISEKSEIFDDQFSVERPDGSNFTLKIRSTKLEDSAMYFCASSEAGGLFNYGYTFGSGTRLTVV.

In its sample, this clonotype was seen a few times. The chain combines TRBV30 with TRBJ1-6; D uncertain. V lost 1 base to trimming and J lost 7 bases, with 11 bases between them. The V gene's germline CDR1 is GTSNPN and CDR2 SVGIG (reference sequence). CDR3 length: 14 amino acids. CDR3 region: CAWSGYLRNSPLHF. CDR3 DNA: TGTGCCTGGAGTGGATATCTCAGAAATTCACCCCTCCACTTT. Using reference TRBV30 and TRBJ1-6 for the parts outside the CDR3, the full variable domain is SQTIHQWPATLVQPVGSPLSLECTVEGTSNPNLYWYRQAAGRGLQLLFYSVGIGQISSEVPQNLSASRPQDRQFILSSKKLLLSDSGFYLCAWSGYLRNSPLHFGNGTRLTVT.

This clonotype was detected ten times or more. The chain combines TRBV5-1 with TRBJ2-5, with TRBD2 matching over 13 bases. Trimming cost V 4 bases and J 2 bases; bases outside gene matches: 11. In germline, CDR1 is SGHRS, CDR2 YFSETQ. CDR3 size: 18 residues. The CDR3 sequence: CASSPGLAGRGSQETQYF. In DNA, the CDR3 is TGCGCCAGCAGCCCGGGACTAGCGGGGAGGGGGAGTCAAGAGACCCAGTACTTC.

This chain uses TRBV6-5 with TRBJ2-7; no clear D. The CDR3 has 13 residues. The V gene's germline CDR1 is MNHEY and CDR2 SVGAGI. V shed 0 bases and J shed 6 bases, with 9 bases lying between them. The CDR3 DNA sequence: TGTGCCAGCAGTTACTCGGGATCGAGCGAGCAGTACTTC. Its translation: CASSYSGSSEQYF.

This clonotype has a count of ten or more. The chain uses TRBV5-1 and TRBJ1-2, with D possibly matching TRBD1 (5 bases). Germline V gene data show CDR1 as SGHRS and CDR2 as YFSETQ. CDR3 length: 16 amino acids. Trimming pared 4 bases from V and 6 bases from J, leaving 22 bases between. Here the CDR3 DNA reads TGCGCCAGCAGCCGTACCCGCCAGGGCACTCTGGATGGCTACACCTTC. Its protein is CASSRTRQGTLDGYTF.

This clonotype was recorded many times. The chain is built from TRBV20-1 and TRBJ2-5; D is unclear. Trimming took 7 bases from V and 3 from J, leaving 12 bases between them. Germline V CDR1 and CDR2: DFQATT, SNEGSKA (reference sequence). The length of the CDR3 is 12 residues. In nucleotides, the CDR3 is TGCAGTGATATTGACGGAGAAGAGACCCAGTACTTC. Its protein is CSDIDGEETQYF.

This clonotype has ten or more counts. The chain employs TRBV4-1 and TRBJ2-1; 7 bases are a match to TRBD2. Germline loops: CDR1 MGHRA, CDR2 YSYEKL. The CDR3 sequence is 16 residues long. The ends lost 4 bases at V and 8 bases at J; junction bases unmatched: 14. The CDR3 nucleotides are TGCGCCAGCAGCCCTTCGGGGGGTACTGTAGAGGATGAGCAGTTCTTC. This translates into CASSPSGGTVEDEQFF.

This clonotype has ten or more counts. This chain uses TRBV6-1 with TRBJ2-1; 7 bases match TRBD2. The CDR3 length is 14 residues. The germline CDR1 and CDR2 sequences are MNHNS and SASEGT. The V and J ends lost 4 bases and 3 bases, in that order; junction bases with no gene match: 3. The CDR3 coding sequence is TGTGCCAGCAGTGTCGGACTAGACTACAATGAGCAGTTCTTC. Its translation: CASSVGLDYNEQFF.

This clonotype was detected ten times or more. This sequence joins TRBV6-1 and TRBJ2-3, with 9 positions matching TRBD2. V shed 6 bases, J shed 5 bases, and the junction held 9 bases outside the gene matches. The CDR3 has 15 amino acids. Per the germline V gene, CDR1 is MNHNS and CDR2 is SASEGT. CDR3 DNA: TGTGCCAGCAGCCTAGGCGGGGGGGCTGGAGATACGCAGTATTTT. Protein sequence: CASSLGGGAGDTQYF.

This clonotype was seen many times. V usage is TRBV11-2 and J usage is TRBJ1-1; no clear D. The CDR3 spans 19 residues. The germline V gene has CDR1 SGHAT and CDR2 FQNNGV. Trimming stripped 4 bases from V and 1 base from J, with 25 bases between. CDR3 in amino acids: CASSSPRTQHPRGNTEAFF. In DNA form, the CDR3 reads TGTGCCAGCAGCTCCCCGCGCACCCAACACCCTCGGGGGAACACTGAAGCTTTCTTT.

This clonotype was seen repeatedly, ten times or more. The rearrangement joins TRBV5-1 to TRBJ1-4; the D gene is possibly TRBD1 (6 bases). This CDR3 region has 13 residues. Between the trimmed V and J ends, which lost 7 bases and 8 bases, there was a span of 15 bases. Germline CDR1 SGHRS, CDR2 YFSETQ. CDR3 DNA sequence: TGCGCCAGCCGCGGCAGGGGTGAAGAAAAACTGTTTTTT. As protein: CASRGRGEEKLFF. Supplemented by reference TRBV5-1 and TRBJ1-4, the full variable domain reads KAGVTQTPRYLIKTRGQQVTLSCSPISGHRSVSWYQQTPGQGLQFLFEYFSETQRNKGNFPGRFSGRQFSNSRSEMNVSTLELGDSALYLCASRGRGEEKLFFGSGTQLSVL.

This clonotype has ten or more counts. The V and J genes are TRBV27 and TRBJ2-4, with D perhaps TRBD2 (5 bases). The germline V and J ends were trimmed by 10 bases and 0 bases, with 19 bases remaining between them. Germline-derived CDR1 and CDR2 are MNHEY and SMNVEV (reference sequence). The CDR3 length is 16 residues. In nucleotides, the CDR3 is TGTGCCACCCGCCCCCGCGGGCCGGTAGCCAAAAACATTCAGTACTTC. This translates into CATRPRGPVAKNIQYF.

The chain couples TRBV9 to TRBJ1-6; TRBD1 matches at 8 bases. The CDR3 totals 16 residues. Germline assignment: CDR1 SGDLS and CDR2 YYNGEE. Trimming took 3 bases from V and 3 from J; bases not matched to a gene: 5. This CDR3 reads CASSEGQASYNSPLHF. CDR3 nucleotide sequence: TGTGCCAGCAGCGAGGGACAGGCTAGCTATAATTCACCCCTCCACTTT. Using reference TRBV9 and TRBJ1-6 for the parts outside the CDR3, the full variable domain is DSGVTQTPKHLITATGQRVTLRCSPRSGDLSVYWYQQSLDQGLQFLIQYYNGEERAKGNILERFSAQQFPDLHSELNLSSLELGDSALYFCASSEGQASYNSPLHFGNGTRLTVT.

In its sample, this clonotype was seen many times. This chain connects TRBV6-6 to TRBJ1-5; the D gene is possibly TRBD1 (5 bases). Germline values: CDR1 MNHNY, CDR2 SVGAGI (reference sequence). This CDR3 is 13 amino acids long. The ends were cut back, 8 bases at V and 0 bases at J, with 8 bases in the middle. The CDR3 loop is CASGTVSNQPQHF. CDR3 DNA: TGTGCCAGCGGGACCGTTAGCAATCAGCCCCAGCATTTT.

There are a few counts of this clonotype. The chain recombines TRBV28 with TRBJ2-3, with D possibly being TRBD2 (7 bases). V gave up 0 bases and J gave up 1 base, with 8 bases separating them. Per the germline V gene, CDR1 is MDHEN and CDR2 is SYDVKM. This CDR3 is built from 15 residues. For the CDR3, the DNA is TGTGCCAGCAGTTTATGGGGGGGGCGCACAGATACGCAGTATTTT. This translates into CASSLWGGRTDTQYF.

In this sample, this clonotype turned up many times. The chain is built from TRBV29-1 and TRBJ2-7; D ambiguous. Germline CDR1 SQVTM, CDR2 ANQGSEA. The CDR3 sequence is 11 residues long. V was pared by 4 bases and J by 3 bases, with 7 bases between. CDR3 in DNA: TGCAGCGTTGCGGGCGACTACGAGCAGTACTTC. It is translated as CSVAGDYEQYF.

This clonotype has ten or more counts. The chain links TRBV10-1 to TRBJ2-2; D could derive from TRBD1 or TRBD2 (6 bases each). The CDR3 consists of 14 residues. Per the germline V gene, CDR1 is WNHNN and CDR2 is SYGVQD (reference sequence). The germline V and J ends were trimmed by 5 bases and 3 bases, with 10 bases remaining between them. This CDR3 reads CASSRGPDTGELFF. CDR3 sequence (DNA): TGCGCCAGCAGTCGGGGGCCGGACACCGGGGAGCTGTTTTTT.